This T cell receptor (beta chain) is drawn from a study of cytomegalovirus exposure and HLA in healthy donors. Study-wide context: Among roughly 190 million T cells, an earlier analysis found 95 million to 140 million unique TCR beta sequences. Study observations and caveats: Across donors, most TCRs were seen rarely, yet some public ones were widespread. In an earlier analysis, productive rearrangement rates for most beta V segments clustered near 87% or 30%.

This clone is a singleton in its sample. Its antigen is not known. Whereas donors were nominally healthy upon sampling, unrecorded immune exposures were probable. Amplification used 60 Vbeta primers and 13 Jbeta primers. This table comes from immunoSEQ multiplex PCR, and its TCRdb copy is limited to in-frame clones, with some not included. The table shows under 200,000 clones, with about 82% occurring only once. Sequencing was carried out using PBMCs. This TCR was sampled from a woman in her 50s in good health and CMV-seronegative.

The CDR3 spells CASSLSGIDRGYTF. The CDR3 bases are TGTGCCAGCAGTTTATCAGGGATCGATCGAGGCTACACCTTC. The chain combines TRBV28 with TRBJ1-2; D is possibly TRBD1 (5 bases). Looked up from germline, CDR1 is MDHEN and CDR2 is SYDVKM. The germline V and J ends were trimmed by 1 base and 8 bases, with 14 bases remaining between them. CDR3 size: 14 residues.